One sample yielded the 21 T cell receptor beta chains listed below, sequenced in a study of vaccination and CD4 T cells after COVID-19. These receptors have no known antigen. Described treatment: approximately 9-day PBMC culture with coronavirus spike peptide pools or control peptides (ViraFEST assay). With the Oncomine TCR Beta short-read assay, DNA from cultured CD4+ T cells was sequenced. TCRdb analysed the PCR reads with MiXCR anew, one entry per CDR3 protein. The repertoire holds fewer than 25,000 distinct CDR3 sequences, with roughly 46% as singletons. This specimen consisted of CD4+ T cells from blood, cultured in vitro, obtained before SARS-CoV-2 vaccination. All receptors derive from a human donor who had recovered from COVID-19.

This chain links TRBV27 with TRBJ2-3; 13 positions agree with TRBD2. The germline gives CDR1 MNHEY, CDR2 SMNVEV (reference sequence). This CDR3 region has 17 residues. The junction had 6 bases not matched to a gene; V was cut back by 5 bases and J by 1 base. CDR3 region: CASSPSGLAGGTDTQYF. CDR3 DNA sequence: TGTGCCAGCAGTCCATCCGGACTAGCGGGAGGCACAGATACGCAGTATTTT.

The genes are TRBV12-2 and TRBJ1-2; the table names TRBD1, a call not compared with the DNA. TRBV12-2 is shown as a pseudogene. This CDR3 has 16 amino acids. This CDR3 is CASRRYLFRANYGYTF. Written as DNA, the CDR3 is TGTGCAAGTCGCCGTTATTTGTTCAGGGCGAACTATGGCTACACCTTC.

The CDR3 here is CASSYSRQGNTEAFF. The CDR3 DNA sequence: TGTGCCAGCAGTTACTCGAGACAGGGCAACACTGAAGCTTTCTTT. The chain employs TRBV6-5 and TRBJ1-1, with 7 nucleotides matching TRBD1. Trimming took 0 bases from V and 2 from J; bases not matched to a gene: 3. Germline-derived CDR1 and CDR2 are MNHEY and SVGAGI. The CDR3 runs 15 residues.

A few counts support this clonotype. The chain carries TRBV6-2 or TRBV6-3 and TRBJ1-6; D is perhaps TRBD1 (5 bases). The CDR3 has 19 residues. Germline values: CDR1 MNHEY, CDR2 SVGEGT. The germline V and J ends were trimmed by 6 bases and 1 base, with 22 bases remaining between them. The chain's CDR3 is CASSSRRGRWGSYNSPLHF. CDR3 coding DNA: TGTGCCAGCAGCTCTCGAAGGGGTCGATGGGGATCCTATAATTCACCCCTCCACTTT.

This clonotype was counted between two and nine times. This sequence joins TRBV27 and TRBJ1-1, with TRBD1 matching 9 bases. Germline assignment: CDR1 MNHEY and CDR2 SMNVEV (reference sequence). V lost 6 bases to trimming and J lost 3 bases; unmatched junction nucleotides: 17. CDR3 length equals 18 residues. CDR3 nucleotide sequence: TGTGCCAGCAGCCCAATCATGGGGTGGACAGGGGTCGACACTGAAGCTTTCTTT. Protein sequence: CASSPIMGWTGVDTEAFF.

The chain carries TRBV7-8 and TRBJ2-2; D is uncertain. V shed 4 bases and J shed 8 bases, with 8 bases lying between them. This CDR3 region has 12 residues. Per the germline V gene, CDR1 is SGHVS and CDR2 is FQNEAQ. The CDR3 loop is CASSSAVGELFF. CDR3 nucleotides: TGTGCCAGCAGCTCCGCGGTGGGGGAGCTGTTTTTT.

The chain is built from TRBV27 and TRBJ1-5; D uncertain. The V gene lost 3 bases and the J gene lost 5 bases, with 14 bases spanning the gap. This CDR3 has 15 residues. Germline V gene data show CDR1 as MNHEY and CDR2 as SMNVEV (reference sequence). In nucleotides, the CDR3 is TGTGCCAGCAGTTTCTATTTCAATCCCGATCAGCCCCAGCATTTT. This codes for CASSFYFNPDQPQHF.

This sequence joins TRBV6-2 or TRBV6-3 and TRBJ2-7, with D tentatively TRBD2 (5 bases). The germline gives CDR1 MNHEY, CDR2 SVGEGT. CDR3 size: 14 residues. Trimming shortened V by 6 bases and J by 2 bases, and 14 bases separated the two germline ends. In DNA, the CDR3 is TGTGCCAGCAGCCTACACCGGGGAACCTACGAGCAGTACTTC. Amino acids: CASSLHRGTYEQYF.

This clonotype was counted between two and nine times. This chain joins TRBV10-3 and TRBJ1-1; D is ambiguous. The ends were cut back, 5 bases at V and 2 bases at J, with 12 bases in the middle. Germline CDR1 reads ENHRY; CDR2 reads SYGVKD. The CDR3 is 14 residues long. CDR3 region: CAISRRTGNTEAFF. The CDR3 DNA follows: TGTGCCATCAGTCGGAGGACGGGCAACACTGAAGCTTTCTTT.

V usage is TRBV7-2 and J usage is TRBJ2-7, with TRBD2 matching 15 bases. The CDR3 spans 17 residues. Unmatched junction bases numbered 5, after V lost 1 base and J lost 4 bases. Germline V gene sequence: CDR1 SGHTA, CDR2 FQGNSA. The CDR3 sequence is CASSLEGLAGGGYEQYF. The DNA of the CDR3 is TGTGCCAGCAGCTTAGAGGGACTAGCGGGGGGCGGGTACGAGCAGTACTTC.

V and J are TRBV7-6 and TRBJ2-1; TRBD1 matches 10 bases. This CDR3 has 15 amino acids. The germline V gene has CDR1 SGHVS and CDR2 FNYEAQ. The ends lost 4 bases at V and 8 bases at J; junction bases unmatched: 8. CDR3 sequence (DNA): TGTGCCAGCAGCTCCGGGGGACAGGGGTGGGATGAGCAGTTCTTC. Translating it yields CASSSGGQGWDEQFF.

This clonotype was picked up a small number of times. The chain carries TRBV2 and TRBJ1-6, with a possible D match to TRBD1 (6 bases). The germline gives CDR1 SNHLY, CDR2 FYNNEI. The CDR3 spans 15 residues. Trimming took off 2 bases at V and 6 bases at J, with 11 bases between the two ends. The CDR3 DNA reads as TGTGCCAGCAGTGAACAGGGGTATGGTAATTCACCCCTCCACTTT. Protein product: CASSEQGYGNSPLHF.

The CDR3 here is CASHRTAQETQYF. CDR3 in DNA: TGTGCCAGCCATAGGACAGCTCAAGAGACCCAGTACTTC. The chain joins TRBV6-1 to TRBJ2-5, with a tentative D call TRBD1 (6 bases). This CDR3 is built from 13 residues. Germline CDR1 and CDR2: MNHNS and SASEGT. The V end lost 8 bases, the J end lost 2 bases, and 12 bases lay between the germline ends.

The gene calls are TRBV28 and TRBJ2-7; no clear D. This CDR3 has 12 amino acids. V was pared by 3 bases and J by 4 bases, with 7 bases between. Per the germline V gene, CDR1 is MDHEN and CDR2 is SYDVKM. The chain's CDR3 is CASSLMTYEQYF. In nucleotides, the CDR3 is TGTGCCAGCAGTTTGATGACTTACGAGCAGTACTTC.

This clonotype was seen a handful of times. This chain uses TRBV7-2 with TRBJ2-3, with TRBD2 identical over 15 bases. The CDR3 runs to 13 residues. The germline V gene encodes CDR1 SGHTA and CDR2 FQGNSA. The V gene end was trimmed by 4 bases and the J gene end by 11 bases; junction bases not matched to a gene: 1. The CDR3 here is CASSSGLAGGQYF. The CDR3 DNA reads TGTGCCAGCAGCTCGGGACTAGCGGGGGGGCAGTATTTT.

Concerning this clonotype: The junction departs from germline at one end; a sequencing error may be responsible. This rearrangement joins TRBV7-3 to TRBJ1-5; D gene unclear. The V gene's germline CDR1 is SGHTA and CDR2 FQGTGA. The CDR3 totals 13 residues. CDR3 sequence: CTSSQDFNQPQHF. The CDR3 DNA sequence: TGTACCAGCAGCCAGGACTTTAATCAGCCCCAGCATTTT.

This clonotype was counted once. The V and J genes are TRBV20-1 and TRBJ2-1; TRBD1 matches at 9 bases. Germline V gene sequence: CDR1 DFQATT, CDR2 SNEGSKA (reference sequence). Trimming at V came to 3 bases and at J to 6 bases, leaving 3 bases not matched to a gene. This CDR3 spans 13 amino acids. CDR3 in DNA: TGCAGTGCTAGTGGGGACAGGGTCAATGAGCAGTTCTTC. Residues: CSASGDRVNEQFF.

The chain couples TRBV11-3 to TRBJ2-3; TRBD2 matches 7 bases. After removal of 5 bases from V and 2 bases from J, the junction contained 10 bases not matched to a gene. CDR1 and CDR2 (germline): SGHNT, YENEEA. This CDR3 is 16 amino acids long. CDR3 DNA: TGTGCCAGCAGCCTTGGGACTACCTCCTACACAGATACGCAGTATTTT. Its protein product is CASSLGTTSYTDTQYF.

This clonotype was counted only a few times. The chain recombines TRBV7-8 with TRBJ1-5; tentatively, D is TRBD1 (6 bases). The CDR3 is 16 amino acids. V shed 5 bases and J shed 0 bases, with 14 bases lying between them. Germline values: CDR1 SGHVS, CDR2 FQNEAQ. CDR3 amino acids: CASSPRDILSNQPQHF. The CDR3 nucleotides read TGTGCCAGCAGCCCGAGGGACATTCTTAGCAATCAGCCCCAGCATTTT.

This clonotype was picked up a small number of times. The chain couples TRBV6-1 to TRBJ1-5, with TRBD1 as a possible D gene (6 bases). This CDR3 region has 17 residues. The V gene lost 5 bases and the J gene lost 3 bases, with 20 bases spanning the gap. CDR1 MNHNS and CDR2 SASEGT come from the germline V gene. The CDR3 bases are TGTGCCAGCAGTCGCATAACGACCGGGGGCTCCAATCAGCCCCAGCATTTT. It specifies CASSRITTGGSNQPQHF.

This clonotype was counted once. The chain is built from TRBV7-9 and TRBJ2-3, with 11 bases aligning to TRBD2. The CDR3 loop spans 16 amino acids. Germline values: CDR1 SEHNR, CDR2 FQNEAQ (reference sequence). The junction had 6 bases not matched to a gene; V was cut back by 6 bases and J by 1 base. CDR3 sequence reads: CASSRGLAEGTDTQYF. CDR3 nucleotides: TGTGCCAGCAGTCGGGGACTAGCGGAGGGCACAGATACGCAGTATTTT.